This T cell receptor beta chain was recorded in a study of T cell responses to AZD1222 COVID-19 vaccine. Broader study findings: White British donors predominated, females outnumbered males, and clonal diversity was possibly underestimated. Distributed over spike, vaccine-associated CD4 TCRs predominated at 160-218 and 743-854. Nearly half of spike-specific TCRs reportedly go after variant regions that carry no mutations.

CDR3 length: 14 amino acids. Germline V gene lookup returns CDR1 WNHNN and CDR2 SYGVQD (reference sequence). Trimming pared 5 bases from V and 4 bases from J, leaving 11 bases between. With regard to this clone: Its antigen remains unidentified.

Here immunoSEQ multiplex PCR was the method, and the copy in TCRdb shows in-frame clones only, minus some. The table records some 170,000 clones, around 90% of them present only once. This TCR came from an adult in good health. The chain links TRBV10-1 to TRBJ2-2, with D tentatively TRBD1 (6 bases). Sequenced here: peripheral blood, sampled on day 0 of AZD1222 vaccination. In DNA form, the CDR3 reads TGCGCCAGCAGTTTGACAGGACCCACCGGGGAGCTGTTTTTT. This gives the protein CASSLTGPTGELFF.